The T cell receptor (beta chain) under discussion was sequenced for a study of tumour-infiltrating T cells in Burkitt lymphoma. Study overall: All epidemiological Burkitt lymphoma subtypes were represented in the cohort. Productive clonality predicted overall and progression-free survival.

Study-level results: Several public clonotypes recurred in numerous Burkitt lymphoma patients.

Here immunoSEQ multiplex PCR was the method, and the copy in TCRdb shows in-frame clones only, minus some. The sample records roughly 1,300 clones, roughly 99% being singletons. About this clone: The target antigen is unknown.

The sequence derives from a human donor with Burkitt lymphoma. Sequences were obtained from tumor tissue.

CDR3 loop: CAWSVLRGSPLHF. The CDR3 DNA follows: TGTGCCTGGAGTGTACTTCGCGGTTCACCCCTCCACTTT. This sequence joins TRBV30 and TRBJ1-6, with D unresolved. V was cut by 0 bases and J by 9 bases, with 9 bases left in between. CDR1 and CDR2 (germline): GTSNPN, SVGIG (reference sequence). This CDR3 is 13 amino acids long.